These T cell receptor beta chains were read from a single sample in a study of CXCR3-negative and CXCR3-positive naive CD8 T cells. TCRdb reanalyzed the 5' RACE reads and collapses them to one entry per CDR3 protein, without DNA. The sample shows more than 70,000 distinct CDR3 sequences, and roughly 0.59% sits with its ten largest clones. The sequencing input was naive CXCR3+ CD8+ T cells from blood. The source is a human donor in good health. Some clones in this sample may be carry-over from other donors' samples. The CDR3 runs from the conserved cysteine through the conserved F or W.

v_call,j_call,cdr3_aa
TRBV28,TRBJ2-5,CASSLYHGSVEAETQYF
TRBV6-6,TRBJ2-2,CASSYLGLAGVAGELFF
TRBV28,TRBJ1-1,CASSLPGDMNTEAFF
TRBV11-3,TRBJ2-5,CASSPGGAEEETQYF
TRBV4-2,TRBJ2-1,CASSPIAGNEQFF
TRBV14,TRBJ2-3,CATAAGGFGTDTQYF
TRBV6-2/TRBV6-3,TRBJ2-7,CPSGDLGEQYF
TRBV20-1,TRBJ2-3,CSASRTSGGVDTQYF
TRBV7-2,TRBJ1-6,CASRYRGESPLHF
TRBV7-2,TRBJ2-7,CASSLPDRVGHEQYF
TRBV14,TRBJ1-6,CASSQFGQGGSPLHF
TRBV28,TRBJ2-6,CANRWVISGANVLTF
TRBV10-3,TRBJ2-1,CAIQVAGGPDEQFF
TRBV28,TRBJ1-2,CASSGTGGVWYGYTF
TRBV29-1,TRBJ1-5,CSVGQGNQPQHF
TRBV5-4,TRBJ2-3,CASSDTPGQITDTQYF
TRBV19,TRBJ2-2,CASSISRSTGELFF
TRBV5-1,TRBJ2-5,CASSLNRDRGEETQYF
TRBV24-1,TRBJ2-2,CATSETQGANTGELFF
TRBV28,TRBJ2-3,CASSVPLPSITDTQYF
TRBV28,TRBJ2-7,CASSPVSGPYEQYF
TRBV29-1,TRBJ2-7,CSVEGGADHEQYF
TRBV28,TRBJ1-5,CASSLRGRPEPQHF
TRBV29-1,TRBJ2-1,CSVRREGHEQFF
TRBV27,TRBJ1-1,CASSLGSINTEAFF
TRBV29-1,TRBJ2-1,CSVAEGVHNEQFF
TRBV7-3,TRBJ2-6,CASSFQMGRANVLTF
TRBV20-1,TRBJ2-7,CSVSGGLGHEQYF
TRBV20-1,TRBJ2-1,CSARDLMGTSYNEQFF
TRBV7-9,TRBJ1-2,CASMGRANYGYTF